This T cell receptor beta chain is from a study of response to subunit inactivated influenza vaccine. TCRdb re-derived calls from the RT-PCR reads in MiXCR, one entry per CDR3 protein. Here the sample spans 450,000 to 700,000 distinct CDR3 sequences, approximately 15% being singletons. Germline V gene data show CDR1 as GTSNPN and CDR2 as SVGIG (reference sequence). J lost 3 bases, V lost 2 bases, and 5 bases had no gene match. The CDR3 contains 14 residues. In this sample, this clonotype turned up a few times. The rearrangement joins TRBV30 to TRBJ2-3; 7 bases are shared with TRBD2. This sequence originates from a man between 45 and 60 years old who received an inactivated influenza vaccine. Sequences were derived from PBMCs from blood, sampled 11 to 12 days after vaccination. The CDR3 nucleotides are TGTGCCTGGAGTAGAGGGCGGGGGACAGATACGCAGTATTTT. This sequence encodes CAWSRGRGTDTQYF.